This T cell receptor (beta chain) was documented in a study of monozygotic twins with inflammatory bowel disease. Study conclusions and caveats: Researchers report that IBD patients shared fewer clonotypes with others than healthy twins, especially amid disease activity.

Collection yielded roughly 2.6 ml of blood per donor. For this clonotype: The antigen is not known.

The authors made each sample's cDNA in eight separate reactions. Template switching appended UMIs that held a 6-nucleotide sample barcode. With the 5' RACE reads reprocessed, TCRdb shows one record per CDR3 protein and no DNA. The specimen's table records approximately 330,000 distinct CDR3 sequences. The CDR3 loop spans 15 amino acids. Germline lookup yields CDR1 MGHRA and CDR2 YSYEKL. The gene calls are TRBV4-1 and TRBJ2-7; TCRdb lists TRBD1, though no DNA is available to test this call. Source material: blood. The receptor's source is a human donor with ulcerative colitis or Crohn's disease, or a healthy co-twin of an affected twin (not recorded which). CDR3 sequence reads: CASSPPTGGSYEQYF.